The 18 T cell receptor beta chains below all came from one sample that was sequenced in a study of OX40 agonist ivuxolimab in advanced cancers. Here immunoSEQ multiplex PCR was the method, and the copy in TCRdb shows in-frame clones only, minus some. The sample has about 49,000 clones, 81% seen once. The sample here was CD4+ or CD8+ T cells sorted from blood, taken in a trial of the OX40 agonist ivuxolimab. Receptors originate from an adult with an advanced solid tumor such as melanoma, head and neck, liver or kidney cancer.

This clone was counted only a few times. Here the CDR3 reads CASSSQGQEQETQYF. Written as DNA, the CDR3 is TGTGCCAGCAGCTCCCAGGGACAGGAGCAAGAGACCCAGTACTTC. The chain combines TRBV11-2 with TRBJ2-5, with TRBD1 identical over 8 bases. Germline V lookup: CDR1 SGHAT, CDR2 FQNNGV. The CDR3 runs to 15 residues. V dropped 4 bases and J dropped 2; count of bases not matched to a gene: 6. Based on the CDR3 plus reference TRBV11-2 and TRBJ2-5, the full variable domain is EAGVAQSPRYKIIEKRQSVAFWCNPISGHATLYWYQQILGQGPKLLIQFQNNGVVDDSQLPKDRFSAERLKGVDSTLKIQPAKLEDSAVYLCASSSQGQEQETQYFGPGTRLLVL.

This clone has just one count. The chain couples TRBV7-2 to TRBJ2-3, with 9 bases identical to TRBD1. J was trimmed by 2 bases and V by 5 bases; bases with no gene match: 5. Germline V CDR1 and CDR2: SGHTA, FQGNSA. This CDR3 is built from 15 residues. The CDR3 reads CASSPWTGVTDTQYF. In DNA, the CDR3 is TGTGCCAGCAGCCCCTGGACAGGGGTCACAGATACGCAGTATTTT.

This chain uses TRBV7-2 with TRBJ2-2; a weak D match, TRBD1 (6 bases). The CDR3 has 16 residues. Trimming removed 1 base from V and 3 bases from J, with 12 bases in between. Germline V lookup: CDR1 SGHTA, CDR2 FQGNSA. The CDR3 region has the DNA TGTGCCAGCAGCTTAGGCAGGGGTCTCGACACCGGGGAGCTGTTTTTT. Translated, it gives CASSLGRGLDTGELFF.

V is TRBV6-1 and J is TRBJ1-4; TRBD1 might be the D (6 bases). CDR3 size: 12 residues. Germline-derived CDR1 and CDR2 are MNHNS and SASEGT. V was shortened by 10 bases and J by 7 bases, with 13 bases between the two germline ends. The CDR3 here is CATSQGGEKLFF. CDR3 bases: TGTGCCACTTCACAGGGAGGTGAAAAACTGTTTTTT.

The chain has TRBV2 and TRBJ2-7, with D perhaps assigned TRBD1 or TRBD2 (5 bases each). Germline V CDR1 and CDR2: SNHLY, FYNNEI. Trimming pared 6 bases from V and 0 bases from J, leaving 12 bases between. CDR3 length: 14 amino acids. CDR3 sequence (DNA): TGTGCCAGCAGAATAAGGGACCTCTCCTACGAGCAGTACGTC. It specifies CASRIRDLSYEQYV.

This chain connects TRBV7-9 to TRBJ2-7; D is unclear. V was trimmed by 1 base and J by 0 bases, leaving 13 bases between them. The CDR3 has 16 residues. Germline lookup yields CDR1 SEHNR and CDR2 FQNEAQ (reference sequence). The CDR3: CASSLVVGISSYEQYF. The CDR3 nucleotides read TGTGCCAGCAGCTTAGTTGTAGGGATTAGCTCCTACGAGCAGTACTTC.

V and J are TRBV27 and TRBJ2-1; no firm D call. This CDR3 contains 13 residues. V dropped 5 bases and J dropped 0 bases, with 5 bases sitting between them. From germline, CDR1 is MNHEY and CDR2 SMNVEV (reference sequence). The CDR3 spells CASSLSSYNEQFF. The DNA for the CDR3 is TGTGCCAGCAGTCTCAGCTCCTACAATGAGCAGTTCTTC.

This clone was observed a single time. This chain connects TRBV5-4 to TRBJ2-7; D unclear. CDR3 length: 13 residues. Trimming left V 5 bases short and J 2 bases short, with 11 bases between. Germline loops: CDR1 SGHNT, CDR2 YYREEE (reference sequence). This CDR3 reads CASRDEGTYEQYF. The CDR3 DNA sequence: TGTGCCAGCAGGGACGAAGGAACCTACGAGCAGTACTTC.

Of note for this clone: At the DNA level, this CDR3 is encoded by other sequences in the same sample as well. The J gene is TRBJ2-1, the V gene TRBV28; D unresolved. Germline CDR1 and CDR2: MDHEN and SYDVKM. V lost 3 bases and J lost 5, with 8 bases in between. There are 13 residues in the CDR3. The CDR3 DNA is TGTGCCAGCAGTTTCCGCCCGGACAATGAGCAGTTCTTC. This encodes CASSFRPDNEQFF.

The gene calls are TRBV27 and TRBJ1-1, with D possibly being TRBD1 (5 bases). This CDR3 is built from 12 residues. V was clipped by 6 bases and J by 1 base, with 6 bases between them. The germline V gene has CDR1 MNHEY and CDR2 SMNVEV (reference sequence). The CDR3 loop is CASSGGNTEAFF. In DNA, the CDR3 is TGTGCCAGCAGCGGGGGGAACACTGAAGCTTTCTTT.

This chain joins TRBV30 and TRBJ1-1; D call uncertain. V was cut by 1 base and J by 4 bases, with 7 bases left in between. The CDR3 has 12 residues. CDR1 is GTSNPN, CDR2 SVGIG, per germline (reference sequence). CDR3 sequence: CAWSAHVTEAFF. For the CDR3, the DNA is TGTGCCTGGAGTGCGCACGTCACTGAAGCTTTCTTT. Full variable domain (remainder filled in from reference TRBV30 and TRBJ1-1): SQTIHQWPATLVQPVGSPLSLECTVEGTSNPNLYWYRQAAGRGLQLLFYSVGIGQISSEVPQNLSASRPQDRQFILSSKKLLLSDSGFYLCAWSAHVTEAFFGQGTRLTVV.

The chain carries TRBV13 and TRBJ1-6, with D maybe TRBD1 (5 bases). Trimming took 2 bases from V and 10 from J, leaving 12 bases between them. CDR3 length: 14 residues. Germline CDR1 PRHDT, CDR2 FYEKMQ (reference sequence). The CDR3 region is CASSLMGEGSPLHF. CDR3 in DNA: TGTGCCAGCAGCTTAATGGGTGAGGGGTCACCCCTCCACTTT.

The chain uses TRBV11-2 and TRBJ1-2, with 9 bases aligning to TRBD1. Trimming cost V 3 bases and J 2 bases; bases outside gene matches: 1. This CDR3 comprises 14 residues. Germline V gene data show CDR1 as SGHAT and CDR2 as FQNNGV. This CDR3 reads CASSLGTGNYGYTF. The DNA of the CDR3 is TGTGCCAGCAGCTTGGGGACAGGGAACTATGGCTACACCTTC.

V is TRBV5-1 and J is TRBJ2-3; D unresolved. The CDR3 extends over 16 amino acids. With 7 bases removed from V and 0 bases from J, the gap between germline ends came to 18 bases. Germline-derived CDR1 and CDR2 are SGHRS and YFSETQ. Here the CDR3 reads CASGWLDQTSTDTQYF. The CDR3 DNA sequence: TGCGCCAGCGGCTGGTTGGATCAAACTAGCACAGATACGCAGTATTTT.

The chain recombines TRBV5-4 with TRBJ2-4, with a weak D call TRBD2 (5 bases). Deletions cut 4 bases from V and 4 bases from J, with 15 bases between. The V gene's germline CDR1 is SGHNT and CDR2 YYREEE (reference sequence). The CDR3 is 15 amino acids. CDR3 in DNA: TGTGCCAGCAGCCCTGGACCGGGGTCGAAAAACATTCAGTACTTC. Its translation is CASSPGPGSKNIQYF.

V and J are TRBV15 and TRBJ1-4; 9 bases match TRBD1. V gave up 7 bases and J gave up 7 bases; unmatched junction bases: 7. The CDR3 consists of 14 residues. From germline, CDR1 is LNHNV and CDR2 YYDKDF (reference sequence). In DNA, the CDR3 is TGTGCCACCACCGCGGACAGGGGAGGTGAAAAACTGTTTTTT. Translated, it gives CATTADRGGEKLFF. The entire variable domain, with the rest obtained from reference TRBV15 and TRBJ1-4, is as follows: DAMVIQNPRYQVTQFGKPVTLSCSQTLNHNVMYWYQQKSSQAPKLLFHYYDKDFNNEADTPDNFQSRRPNTSFCFLDIRSPGLGDTAMYLCATTADRGGEKLFFGSGTQLSVL.

The chain recombines TRBV5-5 with TRBJ2-2; the D is unclear. Germline assignment: CDR1 SGHKS and CDR2 YYEKEE (reference sequence). CDR3 length equals 15 residues. V was trimmed by 6 bases and J by 1 base, leaving 13 bases between them. The CDR3 protein is CASIDHRRNTGELFF. CDR3 nucleotide sequence: TGTGCCAGCATCGACCATCGTAGGAACACCGGGGAGCTGTTTTTT.

The chain couples TRBV27 to TRBJ1-4, with 9 bases identical to TRBD1. Germline V gives CDR1 MNHEY, CDR2 SMNVEV (reference sequence). J gave up 5 bases and V 5 bases, and 3 bases lay outside the gene matches. This CDR3 region has 14 residues. This chain's CDR3 is CASSTGTGNEKLFF. The CDR3 coding sequence is TGTGCCAGCAGTACGGGGACAGGGAATGAAAAACTGTTTTTT. Full variable domain (rest looked up from reference TRBV27 and TRBJ1-4): EAQVTQNPRYLITVTGKKLTVTCSQNMNHEYMSWYRQDPGLGLRQIYYSMNVEVTDKGDVPEGYKVSRKEKRNFPLILESPSPNQTSLYFCASSTGTGNEKLFFGSGTQLSVL.